Detailed here is one TCR beta chain. Its antigen is unidentified. Clones were sequenced by immunoSEQ multiplex PCR, and TCRdb holds only the in-frame ones, with some missing. In the table there are over 200,000 clones, around 94% of which are singletons. The CDR3 is 15 amino acids. Germline CDR1 and CDR2: LNHDA and SQIVND (reference sequence). V lost 4 bases and J lost 4; bases outside the gene matches: 8. The data were obtained in a study of T cell responses to AZD1222 COVID-19 vaccine. Study findings and constraints: Following two doses of AZD1222, Spike-specific TCR breadth and depth rose. It was only a handful of AZD1222 recipients who were seropositive at baseline. The study sampled repertoires only after the peak T cell response. With dominance at 160-218 and 743-854, vaccine-associated CD4 TCRs spanned spike.

V gene TRBV19 combines with J gene TRBJ1-1; 8 positions agree with TRBD1. The TCR comes from an adult who received the MenACWY meningococcal vaccine as a control. The source material was peripheral blood, sampled 28 days after the second dose of the MenACWY control vaccine. CDR3 amino acids: CASSTRQGSVTEAFF. Here the CDR3 DNA reads TGTGCCAGTAGTACTCGACAGGGGTCGGTCACTGAAGCTTTCTTT. The full variable domain, with the rest looked up from reference TRBV19 and TRBJ1-1, is DGGITQSPKYLFRKEGQNVTLSCEQNLNHDAMYWYRQDPGQGLRLIYYSQIVNDFQKGDIAEGYSVSREKKESFPLTVTSAQKNPTAFYLCASSTRQGSVTEAFFGQGTRLTVV.